Listed below are T cell receptor beta chains from one sample, sequenced in a study of cytomegalovirus exposure and HLA in healthy donors. Profiling relied on immunoSEQ multiplex PCR, and the TCRdb table lists in-frame clones only, not all of them. This sample carries around 250,000 clones, 90% of them seen once, and the ten largest clones take 0.37%. The sequenced material came from PBMCs. These receptors were collected from a woman younger than 35 in good health and CMV-seronegative. Both conserved end residues are part of each CDR3. Each record gives: V gene, clone size, J gene, CDR3 protein. Rows give clone size only sometimes, using once, few, many, or a class for an expanded clone.

>TRBV5-6|.|TRBJ2-5
CASSLEGGRLWTQYF
>TRBV2|.|TRBJ2-4
CASRSDGGNIQYF
>TRBV7-8|.|TRBJ1-2
CASSSLMGPSYGYTF
>TRBV11-2|.|TRBJ2-2
CASSLAIGTLTGELFF
>TRBV4-1|.|TRBJ2-3
CASSQEVGTGGSDTQYF
>TRBV7-9|few|TRBJ2-7
CASSLGLGKSYEQYF
>TRBV7-8|.|TRBJ1-5
CASSPRTGFDLWQPQHF
>TRBV27|.|TRBJ1-1
CASSLDFMGLNTEAFF
>TRBV4-1|.|TRBJ1-1
CASSQARVNTEAFF
>TRBV27|few|TRBJ1-6
CASSLWLGQGGNSPLHF